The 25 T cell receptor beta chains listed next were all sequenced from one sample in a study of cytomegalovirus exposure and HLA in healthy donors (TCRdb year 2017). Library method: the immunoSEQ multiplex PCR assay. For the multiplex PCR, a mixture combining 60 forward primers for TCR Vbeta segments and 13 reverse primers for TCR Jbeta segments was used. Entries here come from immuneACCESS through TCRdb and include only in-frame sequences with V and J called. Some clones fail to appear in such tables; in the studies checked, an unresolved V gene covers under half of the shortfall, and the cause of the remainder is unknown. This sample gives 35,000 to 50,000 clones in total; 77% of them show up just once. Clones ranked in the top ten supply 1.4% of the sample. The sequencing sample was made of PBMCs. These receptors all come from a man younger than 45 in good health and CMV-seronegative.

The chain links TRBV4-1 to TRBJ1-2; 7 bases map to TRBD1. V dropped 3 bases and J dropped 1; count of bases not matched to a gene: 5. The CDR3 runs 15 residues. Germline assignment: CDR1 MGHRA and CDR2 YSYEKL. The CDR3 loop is CASSHRGQHNYGYTF. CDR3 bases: TGCGCCAGCAGCCACCGGGGACAGCATAACTATGGCTACACCTTC.

CDR3 sequence: CASSLGQGVSNEQFF. The CDR3 DNA is TGTGCCAGCAGCCTAGGACAGGGAGTTAGTAATGAGCAGTTCTTC. This chain links TRBV4-2 with TRBJ2-1; 8 bases align to TRBD1. CDR1 is LGHNA, CDR2 YNFKEQ, per germline. The junction had 9 bases not matched to a gene; V was cut back by 4 bases and J by 7 bases. CDR3 size: 15 residues.

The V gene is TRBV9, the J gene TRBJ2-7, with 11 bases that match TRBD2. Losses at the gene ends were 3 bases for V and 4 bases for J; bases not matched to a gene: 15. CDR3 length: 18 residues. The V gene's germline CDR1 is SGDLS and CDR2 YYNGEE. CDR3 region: CASSESLAGGGEIYEQYF. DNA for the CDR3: TGTGCCAGCAGCGAGAGTCTAGCGGGAGGAGGAGAAATATACGAGCAGTACTTC.

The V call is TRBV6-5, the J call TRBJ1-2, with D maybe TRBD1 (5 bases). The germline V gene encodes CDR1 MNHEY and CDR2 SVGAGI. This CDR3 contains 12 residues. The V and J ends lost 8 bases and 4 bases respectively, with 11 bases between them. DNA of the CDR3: TGTGCCAGCGGACGACAGACCTATGGCTACACCTTC. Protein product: CASGRQTYGYTF.

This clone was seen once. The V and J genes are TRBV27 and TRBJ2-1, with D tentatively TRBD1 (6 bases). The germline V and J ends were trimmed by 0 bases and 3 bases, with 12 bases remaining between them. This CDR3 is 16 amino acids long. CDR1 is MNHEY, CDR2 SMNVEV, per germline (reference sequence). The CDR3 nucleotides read TGTGCCAGCAGTTTATCGCCAGGGGCTTACTACAATGAGCAGTTCTTC. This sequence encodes CASSLSPGAYYNEQFF.

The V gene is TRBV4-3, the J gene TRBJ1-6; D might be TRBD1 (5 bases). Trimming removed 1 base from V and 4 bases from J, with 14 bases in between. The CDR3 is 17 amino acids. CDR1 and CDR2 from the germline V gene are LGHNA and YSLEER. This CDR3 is CASSQGGTKAYNSPLHF. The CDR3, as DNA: TGCGCCAGCAGCCAAGGGGGGACTAAGGCATATAATTCACCCCTCCACTTT.

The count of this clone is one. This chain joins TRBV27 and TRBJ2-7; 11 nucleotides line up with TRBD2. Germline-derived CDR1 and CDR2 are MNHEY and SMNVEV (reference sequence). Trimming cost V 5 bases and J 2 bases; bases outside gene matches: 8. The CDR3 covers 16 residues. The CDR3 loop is CASSLLTSGTPYEQYF. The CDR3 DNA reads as TGTGCCAGCAGTCTCCTGACTAGCGGGACTCCCTACGAGCAGTACTTC.

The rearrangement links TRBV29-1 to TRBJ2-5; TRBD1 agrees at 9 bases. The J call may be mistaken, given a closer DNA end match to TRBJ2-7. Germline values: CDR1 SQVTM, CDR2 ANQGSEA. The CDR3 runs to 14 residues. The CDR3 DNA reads TGCAGCGTGGCCGGGACAGGGAACTCCTACGAGCAGTACTTC. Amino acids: CSVAGTGNSYEQYF.

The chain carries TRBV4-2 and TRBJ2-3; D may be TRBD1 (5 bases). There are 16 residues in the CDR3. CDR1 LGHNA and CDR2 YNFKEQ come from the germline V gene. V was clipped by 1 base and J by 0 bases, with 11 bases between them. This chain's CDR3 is CASSQAQGPSTDTQYF. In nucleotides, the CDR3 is TGTGCCAGCAGCCAAGCCCAGGGCCCAAGCACAGATACGCAGTATTTT.

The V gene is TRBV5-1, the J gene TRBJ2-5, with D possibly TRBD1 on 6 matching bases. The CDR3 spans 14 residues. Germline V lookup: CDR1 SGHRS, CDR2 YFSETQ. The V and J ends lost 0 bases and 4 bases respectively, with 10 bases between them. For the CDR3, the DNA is TGCGCCAGCAGCTTGGGGACAGTTGGAGAGACCCAGTACTTC. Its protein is CASSLGTVGETQYF.

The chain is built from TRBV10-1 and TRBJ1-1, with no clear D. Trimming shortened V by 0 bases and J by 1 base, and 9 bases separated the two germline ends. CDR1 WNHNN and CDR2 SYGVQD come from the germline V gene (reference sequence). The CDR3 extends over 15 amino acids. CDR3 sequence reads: CASSESGRPNTEAFF. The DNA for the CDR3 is TGCGCCAGCAGTGAGTCGGGGAGGCCGAACACTGAAGCTTTCTTT.

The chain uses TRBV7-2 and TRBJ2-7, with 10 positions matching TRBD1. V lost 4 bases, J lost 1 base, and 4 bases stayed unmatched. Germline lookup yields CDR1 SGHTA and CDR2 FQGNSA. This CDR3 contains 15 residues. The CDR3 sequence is CASSSRQGASYEQYF. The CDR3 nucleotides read TGTGCCAGCAGCTCACGACAGGGGGCGTCCTACGAGCAGTACTTC.

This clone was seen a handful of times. The CDR3 region has the DNA TGTGCCAGCAGCCGGGACTCTCGAACCGGGGAGCTGTTTTTT. Translating it yields CASSRDSRTGELFF. The rearrangement links TRBV7-7 to TRBJ2-2; D possibly corresponds to TRBD2 (6 bases). In germline, CDR1 is SSHAT, CDR2 FNYEAQ (reference sequence). The CDR3 sequence is 14 residues long. The V end lost 5 bases, the J end lost 5 bases, and 12 bases lay between the germline ends.

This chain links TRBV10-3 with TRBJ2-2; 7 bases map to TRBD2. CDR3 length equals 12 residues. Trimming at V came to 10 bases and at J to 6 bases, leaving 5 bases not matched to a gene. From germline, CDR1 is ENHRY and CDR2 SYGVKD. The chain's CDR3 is CATLAGAGELFF. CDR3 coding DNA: TGTGCCACCCTCGCGGGGGCCGGGGAGCTGTTTTTT.

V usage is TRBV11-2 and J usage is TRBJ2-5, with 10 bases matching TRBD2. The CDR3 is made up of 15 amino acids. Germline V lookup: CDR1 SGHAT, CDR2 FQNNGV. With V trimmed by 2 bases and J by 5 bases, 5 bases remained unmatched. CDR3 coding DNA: TGTGCCAGCAGCTTAACCGGGACTAGCGCCGAGACCCAGTACTTC. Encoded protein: CASSLTGTSAETQYF. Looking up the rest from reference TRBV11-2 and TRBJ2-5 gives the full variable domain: EAGVAQSPRYKIIEKRQSVAFWCNPISGHATLYWYQQILGQGPKLLIQFQNNGVVDDSQLPKDRFSAERLKGVDSTLKIQPAKLEDSAVYLCASSLTGTSAETQYFGPGTRLLVL.

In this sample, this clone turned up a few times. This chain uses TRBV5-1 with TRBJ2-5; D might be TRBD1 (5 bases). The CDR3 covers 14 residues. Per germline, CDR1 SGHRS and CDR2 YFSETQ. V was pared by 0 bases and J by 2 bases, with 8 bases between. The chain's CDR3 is CASSLGGGQETQYF. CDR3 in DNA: TGCGCCAGCAGCTTGGGGGGCGGACAAGAGACCCAGTACTTC.

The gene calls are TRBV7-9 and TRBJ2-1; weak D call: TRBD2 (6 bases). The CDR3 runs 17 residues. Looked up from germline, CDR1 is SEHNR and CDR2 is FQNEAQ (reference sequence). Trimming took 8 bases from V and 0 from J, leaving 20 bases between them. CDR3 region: CASGHDLATNSYNEQFF. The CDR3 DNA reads TGTGCCAGCGGTCACGATCTAGCGACTAACTCCTACAATGAGCAGTTCTTC.

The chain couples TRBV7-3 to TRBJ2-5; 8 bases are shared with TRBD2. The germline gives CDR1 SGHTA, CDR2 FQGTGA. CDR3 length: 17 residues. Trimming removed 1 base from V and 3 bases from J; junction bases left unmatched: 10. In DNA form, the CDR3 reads TGTGCCAGCAGCTTAATGGTCGGGCGGGAGGACAAAGAGACCCAGTACTTC. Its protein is CASSLMVGREDKETQYF.

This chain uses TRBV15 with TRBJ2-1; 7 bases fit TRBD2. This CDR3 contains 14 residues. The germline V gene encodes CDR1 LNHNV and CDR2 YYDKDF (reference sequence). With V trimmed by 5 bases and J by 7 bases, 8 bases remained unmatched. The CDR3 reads CATSRGGSKNEQFF. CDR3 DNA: TGTGCCACCAGCCGGGGCGGGAGTAAGAATGAGCAGTTCTTC. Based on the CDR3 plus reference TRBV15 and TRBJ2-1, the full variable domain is DAMVIQNPRYQVTQFGKPVTLSCSQTLNHNVMYWYQQKSSQAPKLLFHYYDKDFNNEADTPDNFQSRRPNTSFCFLDIRSPGLGDTAMYLCATSRGGSKNEQFFGPGTRLTVL.

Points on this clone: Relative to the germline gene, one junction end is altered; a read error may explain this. The CDR3 reads CASSQDKSRAKYGYTF. The CDR3 DNA is TGTGCCAGCAGCCAAGATAAGTCCAGGGCTAAATATGGCTACACCTTC. The V call is TRBV4-2, the J call TRBJ1-2; perhaps TRBD1 as D (5 bases). Germline loops: CDR1 LGHNA, CDR2 YNFKEQ. This CDR3 is 16 amino acids long.

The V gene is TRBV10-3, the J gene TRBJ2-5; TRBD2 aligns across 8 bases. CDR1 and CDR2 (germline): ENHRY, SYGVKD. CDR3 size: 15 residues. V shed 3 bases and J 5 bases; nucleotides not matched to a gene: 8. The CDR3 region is CAISEAGALGETQYF. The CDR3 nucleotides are TGTGCCATCAGTGAAGCGGGAGCTCTGGGGGAGACCCAGTACTTC.

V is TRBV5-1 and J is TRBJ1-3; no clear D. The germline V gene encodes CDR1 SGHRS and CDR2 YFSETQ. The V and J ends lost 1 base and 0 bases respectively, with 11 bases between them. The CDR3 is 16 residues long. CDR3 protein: CASSLNSRSSGNTIYF. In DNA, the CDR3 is TGCGCCAGCAGCTTGAATAGCCGGTCCTCTGGAAACACCATATATTTT.

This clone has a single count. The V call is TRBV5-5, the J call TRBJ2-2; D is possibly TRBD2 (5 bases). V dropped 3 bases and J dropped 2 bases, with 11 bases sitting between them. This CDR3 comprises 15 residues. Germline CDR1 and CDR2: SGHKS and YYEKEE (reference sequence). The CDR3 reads CASSSQAVNTGELFF. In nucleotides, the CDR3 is TGTGCCAGCAGCTCGCAAGCGGTCAACACCGGGGAGCTGTTTTTT.

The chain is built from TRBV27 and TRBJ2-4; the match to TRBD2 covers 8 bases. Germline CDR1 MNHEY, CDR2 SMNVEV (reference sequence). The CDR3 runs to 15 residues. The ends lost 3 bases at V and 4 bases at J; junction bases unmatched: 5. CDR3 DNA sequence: TGTGCCAGCAGTTTCTCGGGAGGGACAAAAAACATTCAGTACTTC. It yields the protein CASSFSGGTKNIQYF.

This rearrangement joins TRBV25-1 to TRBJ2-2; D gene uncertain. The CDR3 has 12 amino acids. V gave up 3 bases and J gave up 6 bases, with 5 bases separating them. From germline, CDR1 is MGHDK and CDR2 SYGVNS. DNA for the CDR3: TGTGCCAGCAGTGAGTTAGCCGGGGAGCTGTTTTTT. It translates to CASSELAGELFF. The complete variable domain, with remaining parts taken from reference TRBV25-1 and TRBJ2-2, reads EADIYQTPRYLVIGTGKKITLECSQTMGHDKMYWYQQDPGMELHLIHYSYGVNSTEKGDLSSESTVSRIRTEHFPLTLESARPSHTSQYLCASSELAGELFFGEGSRLTVL.